This T cell receptor (beta chain) is drawn from a study of blood T cells in healthy people across ages. This clonotype has more than one count but fewer than ten. Then a second PCR, running about 6 to 12 cycles, was carried out with a sample-barcoded 5' primer and a J-beta primer mix. TCRdb redid the calling of the 5' RACE reads with MiXCR, one entry per CDR3 protein. The table shows about 290,000 distinct CDR3 sequences, with around 30% occurring only once. The germline V gene encodes CDR1 DFQATT and CDR2 SNEGSKA (reference sequence). The V end was cut by 3 bases, the J end by 1 base, with 10 bases between. This CDR3 region has 14 residues. Peripheral blood, 9.5 to 10 milliliters per donor, was collected.

This chain uses TRBV20-1 with TRBJ1-5, with TRBD1 as a possible D gene (5 bases). Sequencing used blood. This TCR was sampled from a woman between 65 and 79 years old in good health. The CDR3 coding sequence is TGCAGTGCTAGTGGGGGTCTGAGCAATCAGCCCCAGCATTTT. It codes for CSASGGLSNQPQHF.